A selection of T cell receptor beta chains follows, all from one sample in a study of shared clonotypes between healthy human individuals. The method was immunoSEQ multiplex PCR; TCRdb's version includes in-frame clones alone and lacks a portion of them. Here the sample spans 490,000 or so clones, roughly 85% being singletons. Specimen: PBMCs. These receptors all stem from a middle-aged woman in good health. Some clones in this sample may be carry-over from other donors' samples. Both conserved end residues are part of each CDR3. A D gene is named only where the DNA matches it firmly. Rows give clone size only sometimes, using once, few, many, or a class for an expanded clone.

clone_size	v_call	j_call	d_call	cdr3_nt	cdr3_aa
-	TRBV30	TRBJ1-5	-	TGTGCCTGGACCACCGGGGGGGCGGAGCCCCAGCATTTT	CAWTTGGAEPQHF
-	TRBV18	TRBJ1-5	-	TGTGCCAGCTCACCACCGTCTTCCCAGGGGTTGGTTCAGCCCCAGCATTTT	CASSPPSSQGLVQPQHF
-	TRBV19	TRBJ1-4	-	TGTGCCAGTAGTATAGGGCCCGGGAGGAATGAAAAACTGTTTTTT	CASSIGPGRNEKLFF
-	TRBV5-4	TRBJ2-3	-	TGTGCCAGCAGCCTGGGGGCCAGGGGTGGCACAGATACGCAGTATTTT	CASSLGARGGTDTQYF
-	TRBV7-8	TRBJ2-3	-	TGTGCCAGCAGCTTAGTCGGTGGTACATATACAGATACGCAGTATTTT	CASSLVGGTYTDTQYF
-	TRBV28	TRBJ1-5	-	TGTGCCAGTGGCAGCAACAATCAGCCCCAGCATTTT	CASGSNNQPQHF
-	TRBV9	TRBJ1-1	-	TGTGCCAGCAGCGTAGCCGACACTGAAGCTTTCTTT	CASSVADTEAFF
-	TRBV7-3	TRBJ2-3	-	TGTGCCAGCAGCTTAGGACCACGGGGCACAGATACGCAGTATTTT	CASSLGPRGTDTQYF
-	TRBV30	TRBJ1-3	-	TGTGCCTGGAGCGACATAGCGACCCTCGGAAACACCATATATTTT	CAWSDIATLGNTIYF
-	TRBV6-1	TRBJ2-3	-	TGTGCCAGCAGTGAAGCTGGAAGGGCAGATACGCAGTATTTT	CASSEAGRADTQYF
once	TRBV5-4	TRBJ1-5	-	TGTGCCAGCAGCTTGGGGGGCGGGGCCAATCAGCCCCAGCATTTT	CASSLGGGANQPQHF
once	TRBV2	TRBJ1-4	-	TGTGCCAGCAGTTTGCAGTCGGGGAAACTGTTTTTT	CASSLQSGKLFF
-	TRBV29-1	TRBJ2-5	TRBD2	TGCAGCGTGGGGGGACTAGATCGAGGGACCCAGTACTTC	CSVGGLDRGTQYF
many	TRBV19	TRBJ2-7	TRBD2	TGTGCCAGTAGTGCCGAGACTAGCGGGAGATTCTACGAGCAGTACTTC	CASSAETSGRFYEQYF
-	TRBV30	TRBJ2-1	-	TGTGCTGGTAGGTCGCGTTGGAATGAGCAGTTCTTC	CAGRSRWNEQFF
-	TRBV15	TRBJ1-5	-	TGTGCCACCAGCAGAGACGCCGGGGGTCAGGGTGGGCCCCAGCATTTT	CATSRDAGGQGGPQHF
-	TRBV7-8	TRBJ2-2	-	TGTGCCAGCAGCTCCACCCGTGGCGGGGAGCTGTTTTTT	CASSSTRGGELFF
-	TRBV25-1	TRBJ2-1	-	TGTGCCAGCACAGGGGGGGGGCGGAGCTCCTACAATGAGCAGTTCTTC	CASTGGGRSSYNEQFF
-	TRBV30	TRBJ2-2	-	TGTGCCTGGATAGCTGACGCGAACACCGGGGAGCTGTTTTTT	CAWIADANTGELFF
medium-sized	TRBV19	TRBJ1-1	-	TGTGCCAGTAGTTTCTCGGGACATCCGAACACTGAAGCTTTCTTT	CASSFSGHPNTEAFF
-	TRBV6-5	TRBJ2-5	TRBD1	TGTGCCAGCAGACAAACAGGGGGCGAGACCCAGTACTTC	CASRQTGGETQYF
-	TRBV15	TRBJ2-1	-	TGTGCCACCAGCAGAGACAGGTCCTACAATGAGCAGTTCTTC	CATSRDRSYNEQFF
-	TRBV7-8	TRBJ2-4	-	TGTGCCAGCAGCTTAGCGCGGCGGACCAAAAACATTCAGTACTTC	CASSLARRTKNIQYF
-	TRBV7-9	TRBJ1-1	-	TGTGCCAGCAGCTCACGACAGGAGAACACTGAAGCTTTCTTT	CASSSRQENTEAFF
-	TRBV7-3	TRBJ2-1	TRBD1	TGTGCCAGCAGTCTAAGGTCAGGGGGCGTTATTTTCGATGAGCAGTTCTTC	CASSLRSGGVIFDEQFF
few	TRBV29-1	TRBJ1-4	-	TGCAGCGTTGAAGGGAATAATGAAAAACTGTTTTTT	CSVEGNNEKLFF
-	TRBV29-1	TRBJ2-7	-	TGCAGCGCCAAGGGGACCGCCGGCTACGAGCAGTACTTC	CSAKGTAGYEQYF
-	TRBV5-8	TRBJ2-7	-	TGTGCCAGCAGCTTGTGGGGGGCTGCCACCTACGAGCAGTACTTC	CASSLWGAATYEQYF
-	TRBV9	TRBJ1-2	-	TGTGCCAGCAGCATCCCCCTCGGGGCCACCAACTATGGCTACACCTTC	CASSIPLGATNYGYTF
-	TRBV10-3	TRBJ1-1	-	TGTGCCATCAGTGAGAGCAACACTGAAGCTTTCTTT	CAISESNTEAFF
few	TRBV10-2	TRBJ2-2	TRBD2	TGCGCCAGCAGTGGGGCAAGCGGGAGATCGTACACCGGGGAGCTGTTTTTT	CASSGASGRSYTGELFF
-	TRBV10-3	TRBJ2-3	-	TGTGCCATCAGTGAGTCTGGGACAGATACGCAGTATTTT	CAISESGTDTQYF
-	TRBV5-6	TRBJ2-2	-	TGTGCCAGCAGCATTGGTTCCGGGGAGCTGTTTTTT	CASSIGSGELFF
many	TRBV5-8	TRBJ1-3	-	TGTGCCAGCAGCTTGGGCCCCTCGGCCTTGGGGCGAGCTGGAAACACCATATATTTT	CASSLGPSALGRAGNTIYF
-	TRBV30	TRBJ2-7	-	TGTGCCTGGAGTGAAGGGACCCTACCCTACGAGCAGTACTTC	CAWSEGTLPYEQYF
few	TRBV5-1	TRBJ2-2	-	TGCGCCAGCAGCTTGGCGAGGAACACCGGGGAGCTGTTTTTT	CASSLARNTGELFF
-	TRBV9	TRBJ2-1	-	TGTGCCAGCAGCGTAGTTGGGGGTTTAGCAAATGAGCAGTTCTTC	CASSVVGGLANEQFF
-	TRBV6-1	TRBJ2-2	-	TGTGCCAGCATAGGGCAGGGGAGGTACACCGGGGAGCTGTTTTTT	CASIGQGRYTGELFF
-	TRBV6-1	TRBJ1-1	-	TGTGCCAGCATCCCCGCCGCTTTCTTT	CASIPAAFF
-	TRBV11-3	TRBJ2-2	-	TGTGCCAGCAGCCTGACAGGGAGGGACACCGGGGAGCTGTTTTTT	CASSLTGRDTGELFF
-	TRBV28	TRBJ2-7	TRBD1	TGTGCCAGCAGTCGGACAGGGACACCCTACGAGCAGTACTTC	CASSRTGTPYEQYF
-	TRBV7-9	TRBJ2-1	TRBD2	TGTGCCAGCAAAACCACTAGCGGGAGACAAGGTGAGCAGTTCTTC	CASKTTSGRQGEQFF